Following are 18 T cell receptor beta chains from one sample sequenced in a study of CD8+ T cells in alopecia areata. Indicated treatment: oral pan-JAK inhibitor, 5-10 mg twice daily. RNA was isolated and reverse transcribed to cDNA, the sequencing template. The method was immunoSEQ multiplex PCR; TCRdb's version includes in-frame clones alone and lacks a portion of them. The data show a few hundred thousand clones, 35% to 40% seen once. This material consisted of CD4+ T cells sorted from blood, taken around week 34, from a patient treated with tofacitinib. The receptors were sampled from a human donor with alopecia areata.

This rearrangement joins TRBV5-1 to TRBJ1-2; D uncertain. The germline gives CDR1 SGHRS, CDR2 YFSETQ. The CDR3 consists of 15 residues. The V and J ends lost 4 bases and 6 bases respectively, with 19 bases between them. CDR3 sequence reads: CASSLGENTYDGYTF. For the CDR3, the DNA is TGCGCCAGCAGCCTTGGGGAGAACACTTACGATGGCTACACCTTC.

The chain carries TRBV14 and TRBJ2-1; no reliable D call. Germline CDR1 and CDR2: SGHDN and FVKESK. The V and J ends lost 3 bases and 3 bases respectively, with 6 bases between them. This CDR3 contains 13 residues. The CDR3 loop is CASSQRVYNEQFF. CDR3 nucleotide sequence: TGTGCCAGCAGCCAGAGAGTCTACAATGAGCAGTTCTTC. The full variable domain, completed using reference TRBV14 and TRBJ2-1, is EAGVTQFPSHSVIEKGQTVTLRCDPISGHDNLYWYRRVMGKEIKFLLHFVKESKQDESGMPNNRFLAERTGGTYSTLKVQPAELEDSGVYFCASSQRVYNEQFFGPGTRLTVL.

This clone was observed a few times. The CDR3 here is CATSRLRDRGPGSYNEQFF. In DNA, the CDR3 is TGTGCCACCAGCAGACTCCGGGACAGGGGCCCCGGATCCTACAATGAGCAGTTCTTC. The V gene is TRBV15, the J gene TRBJ2-1; 10 bases line up with TRBD1. J was trimmed by 1 base and V by 2 bases; bases with no gene match: 11. CDR3 size: 19 residues. Germline lookup yields CDR1 LNHNV and CDR2 YYDKDF (reference sequence). The full variable domain, with the rest looked up from reference TRBV15 and TRBJ2-1, is DAMVIQNPRYQVTQFGKPVTLSCSQTLNHNVMYWYQQKSSQAPKLLFHYYDKDFNNEADTPDNFQSRRPNTSFCFLDIRSPGLGDTAMYLCATSRLRDRGPGSYNEQFFGPGTRLTVL.

The table lists this clone with many counts. The V gene is TRBV9, the J gene TRBJ2-3, with D possibly TRBD1 on 5 matching bases. Germline CDR1 reads SGDLS; CDR2 reads YYNGEE. CDR3 size: 16 residues. Trimming took off 1 base at V and 0 bases at J, with 12 bases between the two ends. CDR3 nucleotides: TGTGCCAGCAGCGTAAGGGGCCCCGCTAGCACAGATACGCAGTATTTT. Its protein product is CASSVRGPASTDTQYF.

This clone was detected many times. The chain recombines TRBV7-2 with TRBJ1-6, with a tentative D call TRBD1 (5 bases). Trimming took 3 bases from V and 6 from J, leaving 9 bases between them. This CDR3 has 14 residues. Per the germline V gene, CDR1 is SGHTA and CDR2 is FQGNSA. The CDR3 nucleotides are TGTGCCAGCAGCTTCATCAGGGTTAATTCACCCCTCCACTTT. Its protein is CASSFIRVNSPLHF.

This chain uses TRBV6-5 with TRBJ1-3; D ambiguous. The CDR3 is 15 residues long. Germline V CDR1 and CDR2: MNHEY, SVGAGI. Trimming took off 0 bases at V and 1 base at J, with 7 bases between the two ends. The CDR3 coding sequence is TGTGCCAGCAGTTACTCGGGAGGTTCTGGAAACACCATATATTTT. Protein: CASSYSGGSGNTIYF.

This clone was observed a single time. The CDR3 sequence: CASSPRLAGDFTDTQYF. In nucleotides, the CDR3 is TGTGCCAGCAGCCCTAGACTAGCGGGGGATTTCACAGATACGCAGTATTTT. J is TRBJ2-3 and V is TRBV7-7; 12 bases line up with TRBD2. The CDR3 extends over 17 amino acids. From germline, CDR1 is SSHAT and CDR2 FNYEAQ (reference sequence). Trimming at V came to 5 bases and at J to 2 bases, leaving 8 bases not matched to a gene.

This clone was recorded a few times. The J gene is TRBJ1-2, the V gene TRBV6-5, with a tentative D call TRBD1 (6 bases). This CDR3 spans 12 amino acids. Trimming shortened V by 4 bases and J by 8 bases, and 11 bases separated the two germline ends. Looked up from germline, CDR1 is MNHEY and CDR2 is SVGAGI. In nucleotides, the CDR3 is TGTGCCAGCAGTTCCCCAGGGGTCGGCTACACCTTC. As protein: CASSSPGVGYTF.

This clone was seen only a few times. V and J are TRBV7-2 and TRBJ1-2, with D maybe TRBD1 (6 bases). CDR1 is SGHTA, CDR2 FQGNSA, per germline. Trimming removed 3 bases from V and 7 bases from J, with 12 bases in between. The CDR3 contains 13 residues. The CDR3 loop is CASSFRQDPGYTF. Written as DNA, the CDR3 is TGTGCCAGCAGCTTCCGACAGGATCCTGGCTACACCTTC.

The chain is built from TRBV30 and TRBJ1-5; possibly TRBD1 for D (5 bases). The CDR3 spans 15 residues. Trimming took 0 bases from V and 5 from J, leaving 14 bases between them. In germline, CDR1 is GTSNPN, CDR2 SVGIG (reference sequence). Here the CDR3 reads CAWSVQGARDQPQHF. As DNA, the CDR3 is TGTGCCTGGAGTGTACAAGGGGCAAGGGATCAGCCCCAGCATTTT.

The gene calls are TRBV25-1 and TRBJ1-1; 7 nucleotides line up with TRBD1. The CDR3 covers 13 residues. Germline values: CDR1 MGHDK, CDR2 SYGVNS. V was pared by 7 bases and J by 3 bases, with 5 bases of the junction left unmatched. CDR3 DNA sequence: TGTGCCAGCAAAGACAGGGAGTACACTGAAGCTTTCTTT. Its protein product is CASKDREYTEAFF.

The rearrangement links TRBV15 to TRBJ1-1; D gene ambiguous. The CDR3 sequence is 13 residues long. The germline V gene has CDR1 LNHNV and CDR2 YYDKDF (reference sequence). V was pared by 1 base and J by 3 bases, with 6 bases between. CDR3 protein: CATSRVRDTEAFF. The DNA of the CDR3 is TGTGCCACCAGCAGAGTTCGCGACACTGAAGCTTTCTTT.

This chain uses TRBV27 with TRBJ2-3, with TRBD2 matching over 8 bases. V was clipped by 10 bases and J by 3 bases; unmatched bases: 9. CDR1 is MNHEY, CDR2 SMNVEV, per germline (reference sequence). This CDR3 is built from 14 residues. In DNA form, the CDR3 reads TGTGCCATACAGCGGGAGCCGGGGACAGATACGCAGTATTTT. Protein sequence: CAIQREPGTDTQYF.

The rearrangement links TRBV4-2 to TRBJ2-3; 7 bases align to TRBD2. Trimming cost V 0 bases and J 2 bases; bases outside gene matches: 11. The CDR3 loop spans 18 amino acids. Germline CDR1 reads LGHNA; CDR2 reads YNFKEQ. This CDR3 is CASSQDLAGSSTTDTQYF. CDR3 nucleotides: TGTGCCAGCAGCCAAGATTTAGCGGGCAGTAGTACCACAGATACGCAGTATTTT.

This chain joins TRBV4-1 and TRBJ1-4, with a weak D call TRBD1 (5 bases). This CDR3 comprises 15 residues. The V and J ends lost 0 bases and 14 bases respectively, with 19 bases between them. Germline CDR1 and CDR2: MGHRA and YSYEKL. CDR3 in DNA: TGCGCCAGCAGCCAAGACGGCAGGGCCCTCCGTATTCTGTTTTTT. It specifies CASSQDGRALRILFF.

This chain links TRBV7-6 with TRBJ1-6; D is possibly TRBD1 (5 bases). Germline loops: CDR1 SGHVS, CDR2 FNYEAQ. Trimming took 4 bases from V and 5 from J, leaving 24 bases between them. The CDR3 has 19 amino acids. CDR3 nucleotide sequence: TGTGCCAGCAGCTCGACAGTCCACAGTATCAAGGTTGATAATTCACCCCTCCACTTT. It is translated as CASSSTVHSIKVDNSPLHF.

This clone was counted between two and nine times. CDR3 in DNA: TGTGCCAGCAGCCACAGCGCCTGGGAGCAGTACTTC. Protein product: CASSHSAWEQYF. The chain couples TRBV14 to TRBJ2-7; D is unresolved. The V end was cut by 3 bases, the J end by 7 bases, with 10 bases between. The CDR3 loop spans 12 amino acids. Looked up from germline, CDR1 is SGHDN and CDR2 is FVKESK.

V is TRBV28 and J is TRBJ2-4, with a tentative D call TRBD1 (6 bases). V was cut by 4 bases and J by 2 bases, with 15 bases left in between. Germline V CDR1 and CDR2: MDHEN, SYDVKM. The CDR3 is made up of 16 amino acids. CDR3: CASSSPRGGSKNIQYF. The CDR3 DNA sequence: TGTGCCAGCAGTTCCCCTCGAGGGGGATCCAAAAACATTCAGTACTTC.